Listed here are 11 T cell receptor beta chains from one sample, sequenced in a study of T-cell memory formation after mild COVID-19. TCRdb re-called the 5' RACE reads with MiXCR, one entry per CDR3 protein. This sample has around 340,000 distinct CDR3 sequences, with roughly 20% found just once. The sample consisted of PBMCs or a T cell subset sorted from them (not recorded which). These TCRs come from an adult woman who had mild COVID-19 (a few samples of this study predate the infection). Cell type and time point are not known.

V is TRBV5-1 and J is TRBJ2-7; TRBD1 matches at 8 bases. V was pared by 6 bases and J by 2 bases, with 10 bases of the junction left unmatched. This CDR3 comprises 15 residues. Germline lookup yields CDR1 SGHRS and CDR2 YFSETQ. CDR3 sequence: CASTKDRGGTYEQYF. Written as DNA, the CDR3 is TGCGCCAGCACCAAAGACAGGGGAGGAACCTACGAGCAGTACTTC.

The gene calls are TRBV24-1 and TRBJ2-2; tentative D call: TRBD2 (5 bases). The CDR3 length is 15 residues. Germline V gene sequence: CDR1 KGHDR, CDR2 SFDVKD. V dropped 3 bases and J dropped 5 bases, with 12 bases sitting between them. The CDR3 DNA reads as TGTGCCACCAGTGATGAGCTAGCTTCGACCGGGGAGCTGTTTTTT. Translation gives CATSDELASTGELFF.

The chain employs TRBV9 and TRBJ2-3; D call uncertain. The V end was cut by 4 bases, the J end by 4 bases, with 16 bases between. The CDR3 runs 15 residues. CDR1 is SGDLS, CDR2 YYNGEE, per germline. CDR3 in DNA: TGTGCCAGCAGCCTCATCGCGAATACCGCAGATACGCAGTATTTT. Translated: CASSLIANTADTQYF.

The CDR3 protein is CASSLVSPDEQFF. The CDR3 bases are TGCGCCAGCAGCCTAGTCAGTCCCGATGAGCAGTTCTTC. The chain carries TRBV5-1 and TRBJ2-1; D call uncertain. The CDR3 consists of 13 residues. Germline CDR1 reads SGHRS; CDR2 reads YFSETQ. V lost 4 bases to trimming and J lost 8 bases, with 13 bases between them.

The chain uses TRBV27 and TRBJ1-5; D is unclear. This CDR3 contains 12 residues. The germline V gene has CDR1 MNHEY and CDR2 SMNVEV (reference sequence). The ends were cut back, 3 bases at V and 3 bases at J, with 3 bases in the middle. CDR3 sequence (DNA): TGTGCCAGCAGTTTCCACAATCAGCCCCAGCATTTT. As protein: CASSFHNQPQHF.

This clonotype was seen repeatedly, ten times or more. This chain links TRBV12-3 or TRBV12-4 with TRBJ2-5; no definite D call. This CDR3 has 13 amino acids. V was clipped by 2 bases and J by 1 base, with 5 bases between them. CDR3 nucleotide sequence: TGTGCCAGCAGTTTATCCCCCCAAGAGACCCAGTACTTC. Its translation is CASSLSPQETQYF.

Here the CDR3 reads CATSDTNSRTSGKVVTQYF. Written as DNA, the CDR3 is TGTGCCACCAGTGATACGAACTCCCGGACTAGCGGGAAAGTTGTTACGCAGTATTTT. This chain connects TRBV24-1 to TRBJ2-3, with 12 positions matching TRBD2. Trimming at V came to 3 bases and at J to 8 bases, leaving 17 bases not matched to a gene. Germline V gene data show CDR1 as KGHDR and CDR2 as SFDVKD. The CDR3 extends over 19 amino acids.

The chain uses TRBV11-2 and TRBJ2-5; TRBD2 matches at 15 bases. The V and J ends lost 5 bases and 4 bases, in that order; junction bases with no gene match: 8. This CDR3 has 17 residues. Germline lookup yields CDR1 SGHAT and CDR2 FQNNGV. The CDR3, as DNA: TGTGCCAGCAGCGGGGGACTAGCGGGGGGAGGTCGAGAGACCCAGTACTTC. Translated: CASSGGLAGGGRETQYF.

The rearrangement joins TRBV12-3 or TRBV12-4 to TRBJ2-3, with D uncertain. V lost 6 bases to trimming and J lost 2 bases, with 12 bases between them. The CDR3 covers 14 residues. CDR3 bases: TGTGCCAGCAGAGAGAGACTTTTCACAGATACGCAGTATTTT. Its translation is CASRERLFTDTQYF.

This clonotype was recorded a few times. V is TRBV2 and J is TRBJ2-3; D may be TRBD1 or TRBD2 (6 bases each). Deletions cut 1 base from V and 7 bases from J, with 12 bases between. The germline V gene encodes CDR1 SNHLY and CDR2 FYNNEI. The CDR3 is 14 residues long. The CDR3 DNA reads TGTGCCAGCAGTGAAGTCGGGGGCTCCAATACGCAGTATTTT. It encodes CASSEVGGSNTQYF.

This clonotype showed up many times. CDR3: CSVDTTSDTQYF. The DNA of the CDR3 is TGCAGCGTTGATACCACTTCAGATACGCAGTATTTT. The chain joins TRBV29-1 to TRBJ2-3; D unclear. Per the germline V gene, CDR1 is SQVTM and CDR2 is ANQGSEA. CDR3 length equals 12 residues. V shed 3 bases and J shed 4 bases, with 8 bases lying between them.